The clone carrying this T cell receptor beta chain was detected only a few times. Its target is unknown. This CDR3 is 17 amino acids long. Trimming took 0 bases from V and 0 from J; bases not matched to a gene: 8. CDR1 is MNHNS and CDR2 is SASEGT in the germline V gene. The data belong to a study of PD-1 blockade in classical Hodgkin lymphoma. Findings and limits, study-wide: The origin of the repertoire differences remains undefined, with disease activity or prior therapy as possible causes. Newly diagnosed patients and complete responders had comparable diversity at baseline. The CD4+ diversity rise by C4D1 was clearest in complete responders.

Documented time point: cycle 4 day 1 (C4D1), after less than 7 weeks of nivolumab. Each patient's relapse followed autologous stem cell transplantation, and brentuximab vedotin exposure varied. From thawed PBMCs, CD8+ T cells were isolated by magnetic negative selection. Libraries were prepared by immunoSEQ multiplex PCR; TCRdb keeps only in-frame clonotypes and omits some of them. The sample carries about 19,000 clones, about 87% recorded once. The material sequenced was CD8+ T cells from blood, taken before the fourth cycle of nivolumab. The receptor was isolated from a human donor with classical Hodgkin lymphoma. This rearrangement joins TRBV6-1 to TRBJ2-7, with 7 bases aligning to TRBD1. CDR3 loop: CASSEADPAGGSYEQYF. DNA of the CDR3: TGTGCCAGCAGTGAAGCGGACCCGGCAGGGGGCTCCTACGAGCAGTACTTC.